This record concerns one T cell receptor (beta chain) sequence. Its specificity is not known. Generated by immunoSEQ multiplex PCR, the TCRdb table keeps only in-frame clones and is missing some. In the table there are 150,000 to 200,000 clones, about 90% of which are singletons. CDR1 and CDR2 from the germline V gene are SGHTA and FQGNSA. The CDR3 consists of 13 residues. V lost 3 bases and J lost 8, with 13 bases in between. Researchers grouped second doses given at about 4 or about 12 weeks into one pool. This sample is part of a study of T cell responses to AZD1222 COVID-19 vaccine. Whole-study results and caveats: Nearly half of spike-specific TCRs reportedly target unmutated variant regions. Only a handful of AZD1222 recipients tested seropositive at baseline. A rise in Spike-specific TCR breadth and depth followed two AZD1222 doses.

The sample was peripheral blood, taken 28 days after the second AZD1222 dose. The chain has TRBV7-2 and TRBJ1-2; TRBD1 might be the D (5 bases). This sequence was found in an adult who received the AZD1222 COVID-19 vaccine. As DNA, the CDR3 is TGTGCCAGCAGCTTCATGCAGGGTGACGGCTACACCTTC. The encoded protein is CASSFMQGDGYTF.